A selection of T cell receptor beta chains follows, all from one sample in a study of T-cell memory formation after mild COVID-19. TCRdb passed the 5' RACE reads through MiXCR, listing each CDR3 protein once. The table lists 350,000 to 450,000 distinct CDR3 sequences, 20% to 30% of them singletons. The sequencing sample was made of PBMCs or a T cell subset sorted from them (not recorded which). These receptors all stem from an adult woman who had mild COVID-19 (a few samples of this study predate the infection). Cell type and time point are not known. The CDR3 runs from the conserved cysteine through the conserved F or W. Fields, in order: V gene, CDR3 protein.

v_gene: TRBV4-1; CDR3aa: CASSQEVQNTEAFF
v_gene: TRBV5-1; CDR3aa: CASSLGYRDYGYTF
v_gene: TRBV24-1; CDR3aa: CATSRDRNSPLHF
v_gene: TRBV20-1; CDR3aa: CSASHPGRVHHEQFF
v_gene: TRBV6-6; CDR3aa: CASSYSVTSGGSADTQYF
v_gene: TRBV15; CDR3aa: CATSSPGQGSYEQYF
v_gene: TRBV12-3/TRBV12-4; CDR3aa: CASSLLAGGPEGTQYNEQFF
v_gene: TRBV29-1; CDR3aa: CSVGQGSYGYTF
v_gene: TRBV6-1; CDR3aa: CASSENTVRRAGYTF
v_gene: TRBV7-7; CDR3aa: CASSLPGDTGELFF
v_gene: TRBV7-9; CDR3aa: CASSLSSFRDSTDTQYF
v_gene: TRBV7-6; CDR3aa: CASSFMDNGDNEQFF
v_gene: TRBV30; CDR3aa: CAWGTENEKLFF
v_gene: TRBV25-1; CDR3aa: CASTPGQNTGELFF
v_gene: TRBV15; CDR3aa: CATSRDGVPLQETQYF
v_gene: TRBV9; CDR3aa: CASSADHLEAFF
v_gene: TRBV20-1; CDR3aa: CSARELGTSGSREQYF
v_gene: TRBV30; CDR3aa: CAWSVRSPYNEQFF
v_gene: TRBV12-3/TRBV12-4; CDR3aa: CASSIDRYNEQFF
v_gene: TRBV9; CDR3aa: CASSGEFTYEQYF
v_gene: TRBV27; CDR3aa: CASSPGGVGNQPQHF
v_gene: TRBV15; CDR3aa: CATNSWEGLNTGELFF
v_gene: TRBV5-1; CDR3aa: CASSLVAESTNTQYF
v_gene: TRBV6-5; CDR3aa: CARQGRGREGYTF
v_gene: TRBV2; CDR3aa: CASSELAGHNEQFF
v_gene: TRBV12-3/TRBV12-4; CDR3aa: CASSPGSGQGGQPQHF
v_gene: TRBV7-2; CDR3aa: CASSSQGADEKLFF
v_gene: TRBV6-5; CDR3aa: CASSRQLQGGYGYTF
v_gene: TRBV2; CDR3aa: CASSQKGLAIDEQFF
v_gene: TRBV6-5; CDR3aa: CASSRDREGMNTEAFF
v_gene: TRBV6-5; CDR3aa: CASSPSMLVSYNEQFF
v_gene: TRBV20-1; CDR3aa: CSARGAGTDTQYF
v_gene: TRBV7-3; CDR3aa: CASSRKANTEAFF
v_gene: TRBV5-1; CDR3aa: CASSLEPESYEQYF
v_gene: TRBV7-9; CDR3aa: CASSLVRAPDNEQFF
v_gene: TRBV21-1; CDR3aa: CASSKGIWTGGEAFF
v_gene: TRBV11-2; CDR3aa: CASSRTSNEQFF
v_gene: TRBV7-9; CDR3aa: CASSLIRGGLPNTQYF
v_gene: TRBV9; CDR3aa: CASSALGSYGYTF
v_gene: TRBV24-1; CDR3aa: CATSDGSFSYNEQFF
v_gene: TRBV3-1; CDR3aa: CASSQDSMEQFF
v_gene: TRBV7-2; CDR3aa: CASSLARRQEQFF
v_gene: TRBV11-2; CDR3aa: CASSLYTSPGSLTDTQYF
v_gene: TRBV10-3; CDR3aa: CAISESESRETQYF
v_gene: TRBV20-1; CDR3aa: CSALQGGSNYEQYF
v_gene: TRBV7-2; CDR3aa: CASSLAGTGGGYEQYF
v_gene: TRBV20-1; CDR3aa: CSARTGAAGYNEQFF
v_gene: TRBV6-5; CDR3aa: CASSSLAGRMGNEQFF
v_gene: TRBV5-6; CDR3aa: CASSFLGGSDNEKLFF
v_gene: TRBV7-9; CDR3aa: CASSLGGQRNEQYF
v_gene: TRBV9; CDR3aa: CASSVGTSGELFF
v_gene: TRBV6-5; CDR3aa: CASSYFALEASRRGLGELFF
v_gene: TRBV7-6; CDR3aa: CASLTPQWPYEQYF
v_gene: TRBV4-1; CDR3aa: CASSQDRDNTEAFF
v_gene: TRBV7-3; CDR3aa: CASSETGGQPTEQFF